The rows below give T cell receptor beta chains drawn from one sample of a study of OX40 agonist ivuxolimab in advanced cancers. Sequencing was performed with immunoSEQ multiplex PCR; in TCRdb, only in-frame clones are kept and a portion is missing. Of around 80,000 clones in the sample, 70% to 90% were seen once. The source material was CD4+ or CD8+ T cells sorted from blood, sampled in a trial of the OX40 agonist ivuxolimab. All receptors derive from an adult with an advanced solid tumor such as melanoma, head and neck, liver or kidney cancer. Each CDR3 is given with its conserved first and last residue. Each record gives: D gene, J gene, clone size, V gene, CDR3 DNA, CDR3 protein. A D gene is named only where the DNA matches it firmly. The listing skips clone size in some rows; elsewhere it reads once, few, many or a size class.

d_call: -
j_call: TRBJ1-1
clone_size: -
v_call: TRBV27
cdr3_nt: TGTGCCAGCAGTTCCCAAAGAGCTGAAGCTTTCTTT
cdr3_aa: CASSSQRAEAFF

d_call: TRBD2
j_call: TRBJ2-3
clone_size: -
v_call: TRBV10-2
cdr3_nt: TGCGCCAGCAGAGCGGGGGGGCTTGTAGATACGCAGTATTTT
cdr3_aa: CASRAGGLVDTQYF

d_call: TRBD1
j_call: TRBJ2-7
clone_size: -
v_call: TRBV7-8
cdr3_nt: TGTGCCAGCAGCTTTTCCGGGACAGGGGGGTACGAGCAGTACTTC
cdr3_aa: CASSFSGTGGYEQYF

d_call: -
j_call: TRBJ1-4
clone_size: -
v_call: TRBV10-3
cdr3_nt: TGTGCCATCAGTGAGAAGAGGGGGGCGCAGGCTAATGAAAAACTGTTTTTT
cdr3_aa: CAISEKRGAQANEKLFF

d_call: TRBD1
j_call: TRBJ1-2
clone_size: -
v_call: TRBV4-2
cdr3_nt: TGTGCCAGCAGCGAAACAGGGGCCGCTGGCTACACCTTC
cdr3_aa: CASSETGAAGYTF

d_call: -
j_call: TRBJ1-6
clone_size: -
v_call: TRBV5-6
cdr3_nt: TGTGCCAGCAGCCCCCCGGTCGGCCACCTCCACTTT
cdr3_aa: CASSPPVGHLHF

d_call: -
j_call: TRBJ1-2
clone_size: -
v_call: TRBV27
cdr3_nt: TGTGCCAGCAGTTTTTCCACACAGGGCAGTAGTGGCTACACCTTC
cdr3_aa: CASSFSTQGSSGYTF

d_call: TRBD1
j_call: TRBJ2-7
clone_size: few
v_call: TRBV6-6
cdr3_nt: TGTGCCAGCAGTTACGGACAGGGCAACTCGGGTGGCGAGCAGTACTTC
cdr3_aa: CASSYGQGNSGGEQYF

d_call: TRBD1
j_call: TRBJ1-5
clone_size: once
v_call: TRBV27
cdr3_nt: TGTGCCAGCAGTCCGGGGACAGGGGGCGGCAATCAGCCCCAGCATTTT
cdr3_aa: CASSPGTGGGNQPQHF

d_call: TRBD2
j_call: TRBJ2-1
clone_size: -
v_call: TRBV7-3
cdr3_nt: TGTGCCAGCAGCTTAGGCCTAGCGGACTACAATGAGCAGTTCTTC
cdr3_aa: CASSLGLADYNEQFF

d_call: -
j_call: TRBJ2-1
clone_size: -
v_call: TRBV7-2
cdr3_nt: TGTGCCAGCAGCTTAGGGGGGATCTTGATTAATGAGCAGTTCTTC
cdr3_aa: CASSLGGILINEQFF

d_call: -
j_call: TRBJ2-3
clone_size: -
v_call: TRBV29-1
cdr3_nt: TGCAGCTCGCACGGGGCGGATTCAGATACGCAGTATTTT
cdr3_aa: CSSHGADSDTQYF

d_call: TRBD1
j_call: TRBJ2-3
clone_size: -
v_call: TRBV29-1
cdr3_nt: TGCAGCGTTGAAGGGACAGGACAGGGCCAGAATACGCAGTATTTT
cdr3_aa: CSVEGTGQGQNTQYF

d_call: -
j_call: TRBJ1-5
clone_size: -
v_call: TRBV6-5
cdr3_nt: TGTGCCAGCAGCCGCGGTAGGGGGGATGGACAGCCCCAGCATTTT
cdr3_aa: CASSRGRGDGQPQHF

d_call: -
j_call: TRBJ2-5
clone_size: -
v_call: TRBV2
cdr3_nt: TGTGCCAGCAGTGGGGGGGCAACCCAAGAGACCCAGTACTTC
cdr3_aa: CASSGGATQETQYF

d_call: -
j_call: TRBJ1-2
clone_size: -
v_call: TRBV13
cdr3_nt: TGTGCCAGCAGCTTAAAATCCTTCTATGGCTACACCTTC
cdr3_aa: CASSLKSFYGYTF

d_call: -
j_call: TRBJ2-7
clone_size: -
v_call: TRBV4-3
cdr3_nt: TGCGCCAGCAGCCAAGATATGATTCTGAGGTACGAGCAGTACTTC
cdr3_aa: CASSQDMILRYEQYF

d_call: -
j_call: TRBJ1-4
clone_size: -
v_call: TRBV29-1
cdr3_nt: TGCAGCGTTCTAGCCGGGGGCAATGAAAAACTGTTTTTT
cdr3_aa: CSVLAGGNEKLFF

d_call: -
j_call: TRBJ2-3
clone_size: -
v_call: TRBV5-4
cdr3_nt: TGTGCCAGCAGCTTGAATCCCGGGATCGGCACAGATACGCAGTATTTT
cdr3_aa: CASSLNPGIGTDTQYF

d_call: -
j_call: TRBJ2-3
clone_size: -
v_call: TRBV29-1
cdr3_nt: TGCAGCGCCAAGCGGGCGCCCACAGATACGCAGTATTTT
cdr3_aa: CSAKRAPTDTQYF

d_call: -
j_call: TRBJ1-5
clone_size: once
v_call: TRBV15
cdr3_nt: TGTGCCACCAGCAGAGAACGGGCAGGTTCATACCAGCCCCAGCATTTT
cdr3_aa: CATSRERAGSYQPQHF

d_call: -
j_call: TRBJ1-1
clone_size: -
v_call: TRBV18
cdr3_nt: TGTGCCAGCTCACGCCGGACAGACGAATACAATGAAGCTTTCTTT
cdr3_aa: CASSRRTDEYNEAFF

d_call: TRBD1
j_call: TRBJ1-5
clone_size: few
v_call: TRBV7-2
cdr3_nt: TGTGCCAGCAGCTTAGCCTCAGGGGGCATCAATCAGCCCCAGCATTTT
cdr3_aa: CASSLASGGINQPQHF

d_call: -
j_call: TRBJ2-2
clone_size: -
v_call: TRBV7-3
cdr3_nt: TGTGCCAGCAGCCCTACAGCGGGTGCCTTGAACACCGGGGAGCTGTTTTTT
cdr3_aa: CASSPTAGALNTGELFF

d_call: -
j_call: TRBJ1-5
clone_size: -
v_call: TRBV4-1
cdr3_nt: TGCGCCAGCAGCCATGGGACCTCTCTAAAGCGGCAGCCCCAGCATTTT
cdr3_aa: CASSHGTSLKRQPQHF

d_call: -
j_call: TRBJ2-5
clone_size: once
v_call: TRBV7-9
cdr3_nt: TGTGCCAGCAGCTTAGGCAAAGTATTAGAGACCCAGTACTTC
cdr3_aa: CASSLGKVLETQYF